The next 2 T cell receptor beta chains were all read from a single sample in a study of CD8+CD57+ T cells in acquired aplastic anemia (dated by TCRdb to the late 2010s). The reads were generated on an Illumina HiSeq 2000. TCR beta VDJ combination and CDR3 sequence profiling used genomic DNA as the template. TCRdb reran the public reads through fastp at Q25 and MiXCR, keeping productive beta chains. Each entry merges the rows of one CDR3 protein and shows their most common DNA and genes. This sample comprises under 350,000 distinct CDR3 sequences, approximately 57% of them detected only once. 8% of the sample rests with the top ten. The sequenced material came from sorted CD4+, CD8+, or CD8+CD57+ T cells (not recorded which) from PBMCs. The source is a human donor with severe aplastic anemia or a healthy control (not recorded which).

The chain has TRBV15 and TRBJ2-5; 15 nucleotides line up with TRBD2. V dropped 5 bases and J dropped 3; count of bases not matched to a gene: 7. The CDR3 spans 17 residues. The germline V gene has CDR1 LNHNV and CDR2 YYDKDF (reference sequence). The CDR3 nucleotides are TGTGCCACCAGCGGGGGACTAGCGGGAGGCTGGGAAGAGACCCAGTACTTC. This encodes CATSGGLAGGWEETQYF.

Comment on this clonotype: Sequence at one end of the junction differs from germline and may be a read error. This rearrangement joins TRBV19 to TRBJ2-1, with D possibly matching TRBD1 (5 bases). The germline V gene encodes CDR1 LNHDA and CDR2 SQIVND (reference sequence). The CDR3 runs to 15 residues. The CDR3 DNA sequence: TGTTCCAGTAGTATATTGAGCCAGGGCTACAATGAGCAGTTCTTC. Translated: CSSSILSQGYNEQFF.